The clone carrying this TCR beta chain was seen only a few times. Assay: immunoSEQ multiplex PCR; the TCRdb copy retains only in-frame clones and omits some. The table has some 95,000 clones, around three quarters seen once. The length of the CDR3 is 11 residues. The germline CDR1 and CDR2 sequences are SGHDT and YYEEEE. The ends were cut back, 0 bases at V and 15 bases at J, with 7 bases in the middle. This sample is drawn from a study of control samples from healthy donors and cancer patients. What was sequenced was blood. This chain joins TRBV5-6 and TRBJ1-6; D uncertain. This clonotype was obtained from a woman in her 30s in good health. CDR3: CASSLEGNLHF. In nucleotides, the CDR3 is TGTGCCAGCAGCTTGGAAGGGAACCTCCACTTT.